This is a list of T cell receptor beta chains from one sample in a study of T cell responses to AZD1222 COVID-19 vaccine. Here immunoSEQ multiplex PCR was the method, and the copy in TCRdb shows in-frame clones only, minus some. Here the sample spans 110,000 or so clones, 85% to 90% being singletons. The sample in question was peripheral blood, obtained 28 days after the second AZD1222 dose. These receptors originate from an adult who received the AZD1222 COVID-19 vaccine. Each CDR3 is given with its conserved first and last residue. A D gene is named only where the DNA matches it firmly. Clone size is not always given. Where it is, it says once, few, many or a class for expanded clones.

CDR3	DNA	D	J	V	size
CASSITGKIAEAFF	TGTGCCAGTAGTATAACCGGGAAGATAGCTGAAGCTTTCTTT	-	TRBJ1-1	TRBV19	-
CASSLPYSGNGGYTF	TGTGCCAGCAGCTTACCCTATTCCGGGAATGGCGGCTACACCTTC	-	TRBJ1-2	TRBV13	-
CASNPRGAGELFF	TGTGCCAGCAACCCCCGGGGGGCCGGGGAGCTGTTTTTT	TRBD2	TRBJ2-2	TRBV9	-
CARLSMVAGGPDPGELFF	TGTGCCAGACTCTCAATGGTAGCGGGAGGGCCGGACCCCGGGGAGCTGTTTTTT	-	TRBJ2-2	TRBV21-1	once
CASTLSGTPASYNEQFF	TGTGCCAGCACCCTTAGCGGGACCCCGGCTTCCTACAATGAGCAGTTCTTC	TRBD2	TRBJ2-1	TRBV27	-
CASSPPKSSLQHF	TGTGCCAGCAGTCCCCCAAAGAGTTCGCTCCAGCATTTT	-	TRBJ1-5	TRBV6-5	-
CASSLFGNTEAFF	TGTGCCAGCAGCTTGTTTGGTAACACTGAAGCTTTCTTT	-	TRBJ1-1	TRBV11-2	-
CAWSQRTGTKDYEQYF	TGTGCCTGGAGCCAACGGACCGGGACAAAAGATTACGAGCAGTACTTC	-	TRBJ2-7	TRBV30	-
CASSPPTGLGYEQYF	TGTGCCAGCTCACCACCGACAGGTCTGGGCTACGAGCAGTACTTC	-	TRBJ2-7	TRBV18	once
CASSQGYLEAFF	TGCGCCAGCAGCCAAGGCTACTTAGAAGCTTTCTTT	-	TRBJ1-1	TRBV4-1	-
CASSPRVPGIQYF	TGTGCCAGTAGCCCTCGGGTTCCGGGCATTCAGTACTTC	-	TRBJ2-4	TRBV19	-
CASSLARGSGNTIYF	TGTGCCAGCAGTTTGGCCAGGGGCTCTGGAAACACCATATATTTT	-	TRBJ1-3	TRBV6-6	-
CASSQYRGMNTEAFF	TGTGCCAGCAGTCAATACAGGGGAATGAACACTGAAGCTTTCTTT	TRBD1	TRBJ1-1	TRBV27	-
CASSQNPIGPYEQYF	TGTGCCAGCAGCCAAAACCCCATTGGGCCCTACGAGCAGTACTTC	-	TRBJ2-7	TRBV3-1/TRBV3-2	-
CASSSTGTSGSSGTRF	TGTGCCAGCAGCTCGACGGGGACTAGCGGGAGTTCGGGGACGCGTTTC	TRBD2	TRBJ2-7	TRBV5-5	-
CASSDRDRDLPYNSPLHF	TGCGCCAGCAGTGACCGAGACAGGGATCTCCCTTATAATTCACCCCTCCACTTT	TRBD1	TRBJ1-6	TRBV10-1	-
CASSVGGRNEQYF	TGTGCCAGCAGTGTCGGAGGGAGGAACGAGCAGTACTTC	-	TRBJ2-7	TRBV6-4	-
CASSLRDYEQYF	TGTGCCAGCAGCTTACGGGACTACGAGCAGTACTTC	-	TRBJ2-7	TRBV11-3	-
CASSVATGSGRARDTQYF	TGTGCCAGCAGCGTAGCTACAGGTAGCGGGAGGGCCAGGGATACGCAGTATTTT	TRBD2	TRBJ2-3	TRBV9	-
CASSLRSWNRGGEQYF	TGTGCCAGCAGCTTAAGGTCTTGGAACAGGGGTGGAGAGCAGTACTTC	TRBD1	TRBJ2-7	TRBV7-8	once
CASSLGASGTQSYEQYF	TGTGCCAGCAGCTTGGGGGCTAGCGGGACACAGTCCTACGAGCAGTACTTC	TRBD2	TRBJ2-7	TRBV5-6	-
CASSEAARTRNQPQHF	TGTGCCAGCAGTGAAGCTGCCAGGACGCGCAATCAGCCCCAGCATTTT	-	TRBJ1-5	TRBV2	-
CASSPRAQGYEQYF	TGTGCCAGCTCACCGCGTGCACAGGGCTACGAGCAGTACTTC	-	TRBJ2-7	TRBV18	-
CATSAGELNGYTF	TGTGCCACCAGTGCCGGGGAGCTCAATGGCTACACCTTC	-	TRBJ1-2	TRBV24-1	-
CASSKTGWDGYTF	TGTGCCAGCAGCAAAACCGGGTGGGATGGCTACACCTTC	-	TRBJ1-2	TRBV7-9	-
CASSLGWTVSSNQPQHF	TGTGCCAGCAGCTTAGGGTGGACAGTCTCTAGCAATCAGCCCCAGCATTTT	-	TRBJ1-5	TRBV5-8	-